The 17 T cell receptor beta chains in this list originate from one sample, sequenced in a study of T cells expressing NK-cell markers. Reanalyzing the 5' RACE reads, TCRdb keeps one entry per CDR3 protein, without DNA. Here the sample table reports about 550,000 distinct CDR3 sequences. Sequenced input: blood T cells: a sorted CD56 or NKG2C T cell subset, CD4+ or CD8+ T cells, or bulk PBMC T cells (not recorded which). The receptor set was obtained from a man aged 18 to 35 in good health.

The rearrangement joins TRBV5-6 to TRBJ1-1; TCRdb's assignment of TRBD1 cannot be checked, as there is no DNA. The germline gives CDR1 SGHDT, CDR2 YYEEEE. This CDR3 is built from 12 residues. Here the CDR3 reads CASSHRDREAFF. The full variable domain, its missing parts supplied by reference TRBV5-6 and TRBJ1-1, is DAGVTQSPTHLIKTRGQQVTLRCSPKSGHDTVSWYQQALGQGPQFIFQYYEEEERQRGNFPDRFSGHQFPNYSSELNVNALLLGDSALYLCASSHRDREAFFGQGTRLTVV.

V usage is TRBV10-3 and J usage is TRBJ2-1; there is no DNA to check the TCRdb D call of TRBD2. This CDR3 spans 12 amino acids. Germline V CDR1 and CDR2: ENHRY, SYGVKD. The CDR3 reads CAIAGGLNEQFF.

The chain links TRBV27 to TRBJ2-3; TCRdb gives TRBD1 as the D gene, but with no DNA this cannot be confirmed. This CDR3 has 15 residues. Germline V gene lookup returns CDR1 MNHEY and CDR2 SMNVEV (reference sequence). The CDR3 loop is CASTLAWGITDTQYF.

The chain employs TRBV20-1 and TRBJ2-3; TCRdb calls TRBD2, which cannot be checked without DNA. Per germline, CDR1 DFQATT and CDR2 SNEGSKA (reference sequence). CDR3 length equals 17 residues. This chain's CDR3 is CSASRLAGGPSTDTQYF.

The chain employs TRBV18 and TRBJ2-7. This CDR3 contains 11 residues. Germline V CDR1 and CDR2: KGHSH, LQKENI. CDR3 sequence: CASSLPGEQYF. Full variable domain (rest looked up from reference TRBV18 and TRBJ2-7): NAGVMQNPRHLVRRRGQEARLRCSPMKGHSHVYWYRQLPEEGLKFMVYLQKENIIDESGMPKERFSAEFPKEGPSILRIQQVVRGDSAAYFCASSLPGEQYFGPGTRLTVT.

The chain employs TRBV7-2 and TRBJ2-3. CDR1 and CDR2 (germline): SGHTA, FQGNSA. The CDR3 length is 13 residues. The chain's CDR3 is CASSLSQSDTQYF.

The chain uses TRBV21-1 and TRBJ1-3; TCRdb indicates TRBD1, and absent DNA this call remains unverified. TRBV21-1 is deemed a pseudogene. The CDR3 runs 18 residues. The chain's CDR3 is CASDSADRETGSGNTIYF.

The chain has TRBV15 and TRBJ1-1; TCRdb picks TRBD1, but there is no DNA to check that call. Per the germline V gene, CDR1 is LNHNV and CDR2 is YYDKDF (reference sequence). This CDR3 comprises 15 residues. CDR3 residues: CATQDRWGANTEAFF.

The CDR3 sequence: CASSVQVGSQETQYF. The V and J genes are TRBV4-1 and TRBJ2-5. Germline V gene sequence: CDR1 MGHRA, CDR2 YSYEKL. The CDR3 sequence is 15 residues long.

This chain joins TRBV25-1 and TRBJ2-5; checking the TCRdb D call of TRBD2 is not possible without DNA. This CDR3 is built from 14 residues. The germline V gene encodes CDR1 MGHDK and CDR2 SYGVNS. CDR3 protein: CASSIAGARETQYF.

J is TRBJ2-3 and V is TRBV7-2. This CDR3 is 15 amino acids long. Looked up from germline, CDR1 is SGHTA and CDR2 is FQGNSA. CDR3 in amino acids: CASSLPTTGTDTQYF.

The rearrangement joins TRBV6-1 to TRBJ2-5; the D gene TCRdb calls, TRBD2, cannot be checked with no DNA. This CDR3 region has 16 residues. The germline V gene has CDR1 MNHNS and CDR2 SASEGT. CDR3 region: CASSERPSSGVETQYF.

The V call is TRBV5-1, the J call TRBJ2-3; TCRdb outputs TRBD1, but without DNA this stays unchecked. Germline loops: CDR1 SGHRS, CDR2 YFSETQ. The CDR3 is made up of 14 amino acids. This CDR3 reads CASSLGDTADTQYF.

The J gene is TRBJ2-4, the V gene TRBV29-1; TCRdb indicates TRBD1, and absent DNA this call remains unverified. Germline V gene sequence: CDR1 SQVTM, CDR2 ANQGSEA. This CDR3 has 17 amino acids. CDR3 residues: CSVERRTGVLAKNIQYF.

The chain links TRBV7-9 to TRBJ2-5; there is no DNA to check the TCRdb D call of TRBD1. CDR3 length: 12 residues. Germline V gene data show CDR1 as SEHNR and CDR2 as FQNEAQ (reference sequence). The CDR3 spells CASSPGRQTQYF.

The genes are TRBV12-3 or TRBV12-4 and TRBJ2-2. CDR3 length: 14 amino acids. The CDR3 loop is CASSLVGLTGELFF.

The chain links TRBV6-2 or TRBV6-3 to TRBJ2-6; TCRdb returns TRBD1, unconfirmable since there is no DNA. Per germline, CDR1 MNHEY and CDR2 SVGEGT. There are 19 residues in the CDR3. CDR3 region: CASSYVSGQANSGANVLTF.